This TCR beta chain comes out of a study of control samples from healthy donors and cancer patients. The assay was immunoSEQ multiplex PCR, and TCRdb's table has in-frame clones only and misses some. The sample includes over 100,000 clones, 88% seen only once; the top ten take approximately 3.2%. The sample taken for sequencing was blood. This sequence originates from a man aged 35 to 55 in good health.

Written as DNA, the CDR3 is TGTGCCAGTAGTACCCAGGCGGGGGACACTGAAGCTTTCTTT. This encodes CASSTQAGDTEAFF. V usage is TRBV19 and J usage is TRBJ1-1; the D gene is possibly TRBD1 (5 bases). This CDR3 comprises 14 residues. V lost 4 bases, J lost 3 bases, and 12 bases lay in between. Germline V gene lookup returns CDR1 LNHDA and CDR2 SQIVND (reference sequence).